Listed below are T cell receptor beta chains from one sample, sequenced in a study of T-cell reconstitution after alpha-beta-depleted transplantation in children. Using its own MiXCR run on the PCR reads, TCRdb lists one record per CDR3 protein. The data hold around 480,000 distinct CDR3 sequences, with over 25% observed a single time. The sequences come from PBMCs from the stem cell graft donor, collected from the stem cell graft. Receptors originate from a human donor who donated a stem cell graft to a child with aplastic anemia. The CDR3 runs from the conserved cysteine through the conserved F or W. D genes are given only for firm matches. Some rows have no size entry. The others give once, few or many, or a class for an expanded clone.

V gene	D gene	clone size	J gene	CDR3 protein	CDR3 DNA
TRBV14	.	few	TRBJ1-5	CASSQGKDSNQPQHF	TGTGCCAGCAGCCAAGGGAAAGATAGCAATCAGCCCCAGCATTTT
TRBV27	TRBD1	.	TRBJ2-4	CASSFGQGYIQYF	TGTGCCAGCAGTTTCGGACAGGGATACATTCAGTACTTC
TRBV5-1	.	.	TRBJ1-5	CASSFDANQPQHF	TGCGCCAGCAGCTTCGATGCAAATCAGCCCCAGCATTTT
TRBV29-1	TRBD1	few	TRBJ2-3	CSVGQTSTDTQYF	TGCAGCGTGGGACAGACCAGCACAGATACGCAGTATTTT
TRBV20-1	.	few	TRBJ1-2	CSARGGEVGANYGYTF	TGCAGTGCTAGAGGAGGAGAAGTTGGAGCTAACTATGGCTACACCTTC
TRBV20-1	TRBD2	few	TRBJ2-1	CSARDGLAGALNEQFF	TGCAGTGCTAGAGATGGGCTAGCGGGAGCCCTCAATGAGCAGTTCTTC
TRBV11-3	.	.	TRBJ1-1	CASSLRDMNTEAFF	TGTGCCAGCAGCTTGCGGGATATGAACACTGAAGCTTTCTTT
TRBV7-9	TRBD2	.	TRBJ2-7	CASSHPGGDKQYF	TGTGCCAGCAGCCACCCCGGGGGGGACAAGCAGTACTTC
TRBV20-1	.	.	TRBJ1-5	CSARSDSNQPQHF	TGCAGTGCTAGAAGCGATAGCAATCAGCCCCAGCATTTT
TRBV27	.	few	TRBJ2-2	CASSRQEFTGELFF	TGTGCCAGCAGTCGACAGGAATTCACCGGGGAGCTGTTTTTT
TRBV6-5	.	once	TRBJ2-2	CASSYLETGELFF	TGTGCCAGCAGTTACCTAGAAACCGGGGAGCTGTTTTTT
TRBV7-2	.	many	TRBJ1-5	CASSLNRGNQPQHF	TGTGCCAGCAGCTTAAACAGGGGCAATCAGCCCCAGCATTTT
TRBV20-1	TRBD2	few	TRBJ2-1	CSASMTSGSNEQFF	TGCAGTGCTAGTATGACTAGCGGGAGCAATGAGCAGTTCTTC
TRBV5-1	TRBD1	.	TRBJ1-2	CASTKWPGQGSNYGYTF	TGCGCCAGCACGAAGTGGCCGGGACAGGGGTCTAACTATGGCTACACCTTC
TRBV10-3	.	.	TRBJ1-2	CAISGGRENGYTF	TGTGCCATCTCGGGGGGCAGGGAGAATGGCTACACCTTC
TRBV20-1	.	few	TRBJ1-1	CSASQGMNTEAFF	TGCAGTGCTAGTCAGGGGATGAACACTGAAGCTTTCTTT
TRBV7-2	.	few	TRBJ1-3	CASSLFGPGGGNTIYF	TGTGCCAGCAGCTTATTCGGACCCGGGGGTGGAAACACCATATATTTT
TRBV6-5	.	few	TRBJ2-1	CASSYSAGQVGSYNEQFF	TGTGCCAGCAGTTACTCAGCGGGCCAGGTGGGCTCCTACAATGAGCAGTTCTTC
TRBV20-1	.	.	TRBJ2-3	CSGTAITSTDTQYF	TGCAGTGGGACAGCAATAACTAGCACAGATACGCAGTATTTT
TRBV27	TRBD2	.	TRBJ2-3	CASSHPGLASSTDTQYF	TGTGCCAGCAGTCACCCTGGACTAGCGTCTAGCACAGATACGCAGTATTTT
TRBV5-6	TRBD1	.	TRBJ1-1	CASSGDRFMNTEAFF	TGTGCCAGCAGCGGGGACAGGTTCATGAACACTGAAGCTTTCTTT
TRBV6-5	TRBD2	.	TRBJ2-3	CASSYSGLAGDTQYF	TGTGCCAGCAGTTACTCGGGGCTAGCGGGAGATACGCAGTATTTT
TRBV19	TRBD1	.	TRBJ1-4	CASSRDRDQNEKLFF	TGTGCCAGTAGTAGAGACAGGGACCAAAATGAAAAACTGTTTTTT
TRBV10-3	.	few	TRBJ2-5	CAISGQETQYF	TGTGCCATCAGTGGCCAAGAGACCCAGTACTTC
TRBV7-6	TRBD2	.	TRBJ2-1	CASSASPLAGSYNEQFF	TGTGCCAGCAGCGCAAGCCCGCTAGCGGGGTCCTACAATGAGCAGTTCTTC
TRBV3-1	.	once	TRBJ1-2	CASSQEGLNYGYTF	TGTGCCAGCAGCCAAGAAGGGCTTAACTATGGCTACACCTTC
TRBV5-1	TRBD2	few	TRBJ2-3	CASIPGTSGTDTQYF	TGCGCCAGTATCCCCGGGACTAGCGGGACAGATACGCAGTATTTT
TRBV7-8	.	few	TRBJ1-2	CASTYSRGASGYTF	TGTGCCAGCACCTATAGCCGGGGGGCGAGTGGCTACACCTTC
TRBV7-2	TRBD1	.	TRBJ2-1	CASSFQGAIDNEQFF	TGTGCCAGCAGCTTTCAGGGGGCGATAGACAATGAGCAGTTCTTC
TRBV27	TRBD1	.	TRBJ1-4	CASSPWTGFEKLFF	TGTGCCAGCAGTCCATGGACAGGGTTTGAAAAACTGTTTTTT
TRBV4-3	.	few	TRBJ2-3	CASSQEGSGTSTDTQYF	TGCGCCAGCAGCCAAGAGGGTAGCGGAACTAGCACAGATACGCAGTATTTT
TRBV12-3/TRBV12-4	TRBD2	.	TRBJ2-1	CASTPGLDLNEQFF	TGTGCCAGCACGCCCGGACTAGATTTGAATGAGCAGTTCTTC
TRBV5-1	.	.	TRBJ2-3	CASSPTLGPSTDTQYF	TGCGCCAGCAGCCCTACGTTGGGCCCTAGCACAGATACGCAGTATTTT
TRBV5-1	.	few	TRBJ2-1	CASSLRGESSYNEQFF	TGCGCCAGCAGCTTGCGAGGGGAAAGCTCCTACAATGAGCAGTTCTTC
TRBV18	.	.	TRBJ1-3	CASSPQGRRISGNTIYF	TGTGCCAGCTCACCTCAGGGCCGGCGAATCTCTGGAAACACCATATATTTT
TRBV27	.	.	TRBJ2-3	CASREDFMGDTQYF	TGTGCCAGCAGGGAAGATTTTATGGGAGATACGCAGTATTTT
TRBV15	.	few	TRBJ1-2	CATSSGYGYTF	TGTGCCACCAGCAGCGGGTATGGCTACACCTTC
TRBV6-1	.	.	TRBJ2-6	CASSPINSGANVLTF	TGTGCCAGCAGCCCAATTAACTCTGGGGCCAACGTCCTGACTTTC
TRBV20-1	.	.	TRBJ1-1	CSAIFLNTEAFF	TGCAGTGCTATCTTCCTGAACACTGAAGCTTTCTTT
TRBV9	TRBD2	.	TRBJ2-7	CASSALASGSFYEQYF	TGTGCCAGCAGCGCACTGGCTAGCGGGAGTTTCTACGAGCAGTACTTC
TRBV29-1	.	.	TRBJ1-1	CSVEEREGLNTEAFF	TGCAGCGTTGAAGAGAGGGAGGGCTTGAACACTGAAGCTTTCTTT
TRBV7-2	TRBD1	.	TRBJ2-3	CASSSPRTGGFKDTQYF	TGTGCCAGCAGCTCCCCGCGGACAGGGGGCTTCAAAGATACGCAGTATTTT
TRBV9	TRBD2	.	TRBJ2-3	CASSVESIASGSTDTQYF	TGTGCCAGCAGCGTAGAAAGTATAGCTAGCGGGAGCACAGATACGCAGTATTTT
TRBV6-1	.	once	TRBJ2-5	CASRKDGAGTQYF	TGTGCCAGCAGAAAGGATGGGGCGGGGACCCAGTACTTC
TRBV7-2	TRBD1	few	TRBJ2-7	CASSAQQGAAWEQYF	TGTGCCAGCAGCGCACAACAGGGGGCAGCTTGGGAGCAGTACTTC
TRBV10-3	.	.	TRBJ1-1	CAISESGQLNTEAFF	TGTGCCATCAGTGAGTCTGGACAGTTGAACACTGAAGCTTTCTTT
TRBV29-1	TRBD1	.	TRBJ1-4	CSVATGGLNEKLFF	TGCAGCGTTGCAACAGGGGGCCTTAATGAAAAACTGTTTTTT
TRBV28	.	few	TRBJ2-5	CASSLDLTGGETQYF	TGTGCCAGCAGTTTGGACCTAACCGGAGGAGAGACCCAGTACTTC
TRBV12-3/TRBV12-4	TRBD2	few	TRBJ2-1	CASSLSIAGGPSYNEQFF	TGTGCCAGCAGTTTAAGTATAGCGGGAGGGCCCTCCTACAATGAGCAGTTCTTC
TRBV11-2	.	.	TRBJ2-1	CASSAATSDEQFF	TGTGCCAGCAGCGCCGCGACTTCTGATGAGCAGTTCTTC
TRBV11-3	.	.	TRBJ2-4	CASSLGRGAGAKNIQYF	TGTGCCAGCAGCTTAGGAAGAGGAGCAGGGGCCAAAAACATTCAGTACTTC